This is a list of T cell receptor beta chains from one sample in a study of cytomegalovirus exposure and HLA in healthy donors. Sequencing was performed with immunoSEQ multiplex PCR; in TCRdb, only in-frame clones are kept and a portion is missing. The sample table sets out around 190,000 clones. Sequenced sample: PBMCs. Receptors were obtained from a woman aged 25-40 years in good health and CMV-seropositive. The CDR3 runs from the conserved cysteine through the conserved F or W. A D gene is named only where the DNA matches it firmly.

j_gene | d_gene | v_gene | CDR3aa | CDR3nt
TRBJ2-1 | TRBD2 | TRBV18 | CASSPAGDNEQFF | TGTGCCAGCTCACCGGCGGGGGACAATGAGCAGTTCTTC
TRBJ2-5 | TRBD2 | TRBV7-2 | CASSSRTSGGETQYF | TGTGCCAGCAGCAGTCGGACTAGCGGCGGAGAGACCCAGTACTTC
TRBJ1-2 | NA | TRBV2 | CASKNPDFNYGYTF | TGTGCCAGCAAAAATCCGGACTTTAACTATGGCTACACCTTC
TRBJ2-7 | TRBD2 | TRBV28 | CASNSPRGSGYEQYF | TGTGCCAGCAATAGCCCACGCGGGAGTGGCTACGAGCAGTACTTC
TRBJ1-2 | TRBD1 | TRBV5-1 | CASSPGQGSYGYTF | TGCGCCAGCAGCCCCGGACAGGGGAGCTATGGCTACACCTTC
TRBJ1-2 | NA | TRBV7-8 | CASSLLVGGGRGYTF | TGTGCCAGCAGCTTATTAGTGGGCGGAGGTCGTGGCTACACCTTC
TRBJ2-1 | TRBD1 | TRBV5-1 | CASSLAPGTDYNEQFF | TGCGCCAGCAGCTTGGCCCCCGGGACAGACTACAATGAGCAGTTCTTC
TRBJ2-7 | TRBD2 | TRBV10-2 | CASSYSGSGYEQYF | TGCGCCAGCAGCTATAGCGGGAGTGGCTACGAGCAGTACTTC
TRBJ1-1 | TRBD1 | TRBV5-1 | CASSSTGTGFRSTEAFF | TGCGCCAGCAGCTCAACCGGGACAGGATTTCGGAGCACTGAAGCTTTCTTT
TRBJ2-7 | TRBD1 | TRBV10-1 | CASSGSGQGVSEQYF | TGCGCCAGCAGTGGTTCGGGACAGGGTGTGTCCGAGCAGTACTTC
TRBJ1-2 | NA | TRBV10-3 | CAISDVAGRGHYGYTF | TGTGCCATCAGTGATGTTGCGGGGCGGGGGCACTATGGCTACACCTTC
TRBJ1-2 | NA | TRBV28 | CASSLSGDGYTF | TGTGCCAGCAGTTTGAGCGGGGATGGCTACACCTTC
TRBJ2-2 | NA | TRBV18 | CASSPPIAKVGELFF | TGTGCCAGCTCACCACCGATAGCGAAGGTCGGGGAGCTGTTTTTT
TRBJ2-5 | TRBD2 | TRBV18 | CASSPRTSGLGETQYF | TGTGCCAGCTCACCACGGACTAGCGGGCTTGGGGAGACCCAGTACTTC
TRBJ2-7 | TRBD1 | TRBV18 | CASSSDWTGASYEQYF | TGTGCCAGCTCATCGGATTGGACAGGAGCTTCTTACGAGCAGTACTTC
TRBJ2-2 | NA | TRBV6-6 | CASSYSTSPGELFF | TGTGCCAGCAGTTACTCGACAAGCCCCGGGGAGCTGTTTTTT
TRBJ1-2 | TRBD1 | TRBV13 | CASSHRDRGGNGYTF | TGTGCCAGCAGCCATAGGGACAGGGGGGGAAATGGCTACACCTTC
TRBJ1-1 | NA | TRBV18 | CASSTYREEAFF | TGTGCCAGCTCAACTTACAGGGAAGAAGCTTTCTTT